This T cell receptor beta chain was retrieved from a study of shared clonotypes between healthy human individuals. Broader study findings: Limitation of the genetic and exposure-history diversity represented came from the few donors.

Sequenced by immunoSEQ multiplex PCR; TCRdb stores in-frame clones only, minus some. The table shows about 2 million clones, with roughly 95% occurring only once. V was shortened by 2 bases and J by 6 bases, with 13 bases between the two germline ends. Per the germline V gene, CDR1 is MNHEY and CDR2 is SMNVEV (reference sequence). This CDR3 is 15 amino acids long. In the case of this clone: Its matching antigen is unknown.

CD8 cells regarded as naive lacked CD45RO, were positively chosen for CCR7, and omitted terminally differentiated effector memory CD45RA+ cells. The clonotype originates from a young man in good health. Source material: naive CD8+ T cells sorted from blood. The rearrangement links TRBV27 to TRBJ2-2; D remains unclear. The DNA of the CDR3 is TGTGCCAGCAGTTTAGACTCAACGGCCCCCGGGGAGCTGTTTTTT. This sequence encodes CASSLDSTAPGELFF.